Listed below are T cell receptor beta chains from one sample, sequenced in a study of CD8+ T cells in alopecia areata. Produced via immunoSEQ multiplex PCR; TCRdb's table is partial and in-frame only. Seen here are hundreds of thousands of clones, 55% to 70% observed once, and the top ten hold under 2%. The starting material was CD4+ T cells sorted from blood, obtained at week 24, from a patient treated with tofacitinib. These TCRs come from a human donor with alopecia areata. The CDR3 runs from the conserved cysteine through the conserved F or W.

v_gene,j_gene,CDR3aa
TRBV28,TRBJ2-3,CASSLLASGGAGPRDTQYF
TRBV28,TRBJ2-7,CASSFGGLGANYEQYF
TRBV7-2,TRBJ2-1,CASSLVRGNEQFF
TRBV7-9,TRBJ1-2,CASSFLQGNYGYTF
TRBV19,TRBJ1-1,CASSKAGPNTEAFF
TRBV15,TRBJ1-6,CATTQKGLNSPLHF
TRBV18,TRBJ2-5,CASSPVVDQETQYF
TRBV25-1,TRBJ2-7,CASGFYEQYF
TRBV28,TRBJ1-3,CASLYQGSGNTIYF
TRBV5-1,TRBJ2-5,CASSRDKQETQYF
TRBV2,TRBJ2-5,CASKGAAAYETQYF
TRBV30,TRBJ1-1,CAWTRWRGGVNTEAFF
TRBV4-1,TRBJ1-2,CASSQETARGGGGYTF
TRBV2,TRBJ2-1,CASGPTGRYNEQFF
TRBV18,TRBJ2-4,CASSGTERNIQYF
TRBV9,TRBJ1-6,CASSVAAGANSPLHF
TRBV4-1,TRBJ1-1,CASSSVTDPNTEAFF
TRBV7-3,TRBJ2-2,CASSDSGTNTGELFF
TRBV2,TRBJ2-3,CASSPPQGDTQYF
TRBV18,TRBJ2-5,CASSPNEGSQETQYF
TRBV5-1,TRBJ2-1,CASSEGIYNEQFF
TRBV30,TRBJ2-3,CAWSVNNLKGDTQYF
TRBV7-8,TRBJ2-5,CASSVGQGRAETQYF
TRBV7-2,TRBJ2-7,CASSTPRESEQYF
TRBV6-5,TRBJ2-7,CASSYSLRGEHEQYF
TRBV5-1,TRBJ2-2,CASSLAQSTGELFF
TRBV20-1,TRBJ2-3,CSASSADTQYF
TRBV18,TRBJ2-1,CASALAGGNNEQFF
TRBV9,TRBJ2-5,CASSVGIQETQYF
TRBV5-6,TRBJ2-7,CASSQIISRHEQYF
TRBV4-3,TRBJ2-1,CASSHAAGGTGTYNEQFF
TRBV7-2,TRBJ2-7,CASSFKEYEQYF
TRBV27,TRBJ2-2,CASSFPSGAQHTGELFF
TRBV29-1,TRBJ1-2,CSVTDRGDYGYTF
TRBV18,TRBJ1-5,CASSPLGIGAQGQPQHF
TRBV2,TRBJ2-7,CASSETGPLSYEQYF
TRBV7-2,TRBJ2-5,CASSLRQGRETQYF
TRBV5-6,TRBJ2-1,CASSLWGTSNEQFF
TRBV18,TRBJ1-2,CASSPYSGASGYTF
TRBV2,TRBJ2-7,CASSPGLAAYEQYF